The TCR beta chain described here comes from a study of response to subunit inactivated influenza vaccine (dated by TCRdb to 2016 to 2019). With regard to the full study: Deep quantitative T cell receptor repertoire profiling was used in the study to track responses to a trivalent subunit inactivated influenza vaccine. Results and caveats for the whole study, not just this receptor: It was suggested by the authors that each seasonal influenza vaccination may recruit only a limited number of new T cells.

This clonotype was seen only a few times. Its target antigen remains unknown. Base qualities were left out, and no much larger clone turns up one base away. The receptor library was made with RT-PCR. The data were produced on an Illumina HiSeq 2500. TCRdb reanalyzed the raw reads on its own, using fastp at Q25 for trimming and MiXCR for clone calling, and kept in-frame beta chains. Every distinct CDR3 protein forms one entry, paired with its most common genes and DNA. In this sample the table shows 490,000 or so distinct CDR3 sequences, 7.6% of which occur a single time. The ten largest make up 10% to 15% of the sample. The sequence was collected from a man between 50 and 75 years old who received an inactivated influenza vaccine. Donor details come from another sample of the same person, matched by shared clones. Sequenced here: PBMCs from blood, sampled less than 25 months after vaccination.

At the DNA level, the sequence is TGTGCCAGCAGCGTAGAAGGGGTTGAGAATTCACCCCTCCACTTT. Translated, it reads CASSVEGVENSPLHF. The receptor chain draws on TRBV9 and TRBJ1-6, with TRBD1 tentatively as D gene (5 bases match). Trimming takes 0 bases from V and 7 bases from J, and the germline ends sit 11 bases apart. CDR3 length: 15 amino acids, cysteine to phenylalanine. Kept here is only the CDR3 DNA, which spans 45 bases and is read in frame from base 1. Taken from the germline V gene, the CDR1 and CDR2 loops are SGDLS and YYNGEE.